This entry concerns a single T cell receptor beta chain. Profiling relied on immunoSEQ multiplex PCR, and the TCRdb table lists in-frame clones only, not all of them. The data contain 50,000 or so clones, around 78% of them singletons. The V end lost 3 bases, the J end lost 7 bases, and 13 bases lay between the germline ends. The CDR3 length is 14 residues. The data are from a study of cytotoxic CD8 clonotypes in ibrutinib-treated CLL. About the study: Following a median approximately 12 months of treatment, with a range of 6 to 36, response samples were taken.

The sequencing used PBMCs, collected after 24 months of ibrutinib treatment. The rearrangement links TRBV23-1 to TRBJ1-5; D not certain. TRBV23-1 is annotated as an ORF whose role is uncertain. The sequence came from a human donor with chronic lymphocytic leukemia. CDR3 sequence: CASSQGQTGQPQHF. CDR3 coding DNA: TGCGCCAGCAGTCAGGGTCAGACGGGGCAGCCCCAGCATTTT.